This record covers a single T cell receptor (beta chain). The data stem from a study of T cell changes during pregnancy in multiple sclerosis. Per germline, CDR1 LNHNV and CDR2 YYDKDF (reference sequence). The trim removed 5 bases at V and 2 bases at J, leaving 3 bases unmatched. The CDR3 has 14 amino acids. Sequencing used immunoSEQ multiplex PCR; TCRdb keeps in-frame clones, though not all of them. The sample lists around 63,000 clones; 90% to 95% were seen once. This chain connects TRBV15 to TRBJ2-7; 10 bases line up with TRBD1. This TCR derives from a female donor in good health, enrolled as a control in a pregnancy study. The specimen was peripheral blood, collected after pregnancy. CDR3 loop: CATSPGTGAYEQYF. The DNA of the CDR3 is TGTGCCACCAGCCCCGGGACAGGGGCCTACGAGCAGTACTTC.